These 22 T cell receptor beta chains were sequenced from one sample in a study of CD8 T cells in ankylosing spondylitis. TCRdb independently ran MiXCR on the 5' RACE reads; one entry per CDR3 protein. This table has just under 95,000 distinct CDR3 sequences, about 9% appearing once. Sample: blood, either unsorted or a sorted T cell fraction (not recorded which). The receptor set was obtained from a male donor with ankylosing spondylitis or in good health (not recorded which).

This clonotype was recorded many times. The rearrangement uses TRBV9 and TRBJ2-7, with 7 bases lining up with TRBD1. Germline assignment: CDR1 SGDLS and CDR2 YYNGEE. The CDR3 consists of 16 residues. V was pared by 4 bases and J by 3 bases, with 13 bases of the junction left unmatched. CDR3 DNA sequence: TGTGCCAGCAGCCCCCACCTAGACAGGGAAAACTACGAGCAGTACTTC. Translating it yields CASSPHLDRENYEQYF.

There are many counts of this clonotype. This chain connects TRBV7-6 to TRBJ1-1, with a weak D call TRBD1 (6 bases). The V end lost 6 bases, the J end lost 0 bases, and 23 bases lay between the germline ends. CDR1 and CDR2 (germline): SGHVS, FNYEAQ. The CDR3 loop spans 18 amino acids. In DNA form, the CDR3 reads TGTGCCAGCAGGCACAGGCCCGCGGGGGCAGACCTGAACACTGAAGCTTTCTTT. Translated: CASRHRPAGADLNTEAFF.

This clonotype was detected many times. The CDR3 reads CASSQSTSGGAGEQFF. DNA of the CDR3: TGCGCCAGCAGCCAAAGCACTAGCGGGGGGGCCGGTGAGCAGTTCTTC. The chain couples TRBV5-1 to TRBJ2-1; the match to TRBD2 covers 13 bases. With 4 bases clipped from V and 9 bases from J, the junction kept 10 bases outside the gene matches. CDR3 length equals 16 residues. Germline loops: CDR1 SGHRS, CDR2 YFSETQ.

Many counts were recorded for this clonotype. The chain carries TRBV2 and TRBJ2-3; 9 bases map to TRBD2. Germline V gene data show CDR1 as SNHLY and CDR2 as FYNNEI. V lost 6 bases, J lost 6 bases, and 13 bases stayed unmatched. CDR3 length: 16 amino acids. Here the CDR3 DNA reads TGTGCCAGCAGGGCCCGAGGAGCGGGGGGAGTTGATACGCAGTATTTT. Protein sequence: CASRARGAGGVDTQYF.

The chain recombines TRBV11-2 with TRBJ1-1, with no clear D. The germline V gene has CDR1 SGHAT and CDR2 FQNNGV. The germline V and J ends were trimmed by 3 bases and 10 bases, with 9 bases remaining between them. The CDR3 contains 11 residues. CDR3 amino acids: CASSFSSPAFF. The DNA of the CDR3 is TGTGCCAGCAGCTTTTCGAGTCCAGCTTTCTTT.

Ten or more counts support this clonotype. The chain has TRBV3-1 and TRBJ2-7; the match to TRBD1 covers 7 bases. This CDR3 region has 14 residues. Unmatched junction bases numbered 11, after V lost 5 bases and J lost 7 bases. Germline loops: CDR1 LGHDT, CDR2 YNNKEL (reference sequence). DNA of the CDR3: TGTGCCAGCAGCAGACTTACAGGGGTTGGGGAGCAGTACTTC. Translation: CASSRLTGVGEQYF.

There are a few counts of this clonotype. V and J are TRBV3-1 and TRBJ1-3, with D possibly TRBD1 on 5 matching bases. V was pared by 1 base and J by 4 bases, with 8 bases between. Germline V lookup: CDR1 LGHDT, CDR2 YNNKEL (reference sequence). CDR3 length: 14 amino acids. The CDR3 DNA reads as TGTGCCAGCAGCCAAGGGACAACCGGAAACACCATATATTTT. It yields the protein CASSQGTTGNTIYF. The variable domain in full, completed from reference TRBV3-1 and TRBJ1-3, reads DTAVSQTPKYLVTQMGNDKSIKCEQNLGHDTMYWYKQDSKKFLKIMFSYNNKELIINETVPNRFSPKSPDKAHLNLHINSLELGDSAVYFCASSQGTTGNTIYFGEGSWLTVV.

Turning to this clonotype: This may arise from a read error, as a much more abundant clone is one base away. The chain is built from TRBV3-1 and TRBJ1-2; 10 bases match TRBD1. CDR3 length equals 15 residues. The germline V gene has CDR1 LGHDT and CDR2 YNNKEL (reference sequence). The CDR3 region has the DNA TGTGCCAACAGCTTCCCCGGGACAGGGGTATTTGGCTACACCTTC. Amino acid sequence: CANSFPGTGVFGYTF. The full variable domain, with the rest looked up from reference TRBV3-1 and TRBJ1-2, is DTAVSQTPKYLVTQMGNDKSIKCEQNLGHDTMYWYKQDSKKFLKIMFSYNNKELIINETVPNRFSPKSPDKAHLNLHINSLELGDSAVYFCANSFPGTGVFGYTFGSGTRLTVV.

This clonotype has at least ten counts. The chain has TRBV28 and TRBJ2-5; D perhaps matches TRBD2 (6 bases). Trimming removed 2 bases from V and 5 bases from J, with 21 bases in between. CDR3 length equals 17 residues. From germline, CDR1 is MDHEN and CDR2 SYDVKM. CDR3 loop: CASSLSSGGSLGETQYF. The CDR3 bases are TGTGCCAGCAGTTTAAGTTCTGGGGGGTCTCTCGGGGAGACCCAGTACTTC.

This clonotype has a count of ten or more. V usage is TRBV5-1 and J usage is TRBJ2-3; D unresolved. This CDR3 spans 15 amino acids. Germline V gene data show CDR1 as SGHRS and CDR2 as YFSETQ. The V end lost 4 bases, the J end lost 2 bases, and 14 bases lay between the germline ends. Here the CDR3 DNA reads TGCGCCAGCAGCCTCGACCACTCCCCCACAGATACGCAGTATTTT. Translation gives CASSLDHSPTDTQYF.

The sample holds many counts of this clonotype. The CDR3 bases are TGCGCCAGCAGCTTTACCGCCGGGACAGGAAACACCGGGGAGCTGTTTTTT. Translating gives CASSFTAGTGNTGELFF. The chain couples TRBV5-1 to TRBJ2-2; TRBD1 aligns across 8 bases. This CDR3 has 17 amino acids. Germline CDR1 and CDR2: SGHRS and YFSETQ. Unmatched junction bases numbered 8, after V lost 2 bases and J lost 2 bases.

To note about this clonotype: This may be a read error, as it is one base from a much larger clone. The rearrangement links TRBV20-1 to TRBJ2-7; TRBD1 matches at 8 bases. CDR1 DFQATT and CDR2 SNEGSKA come from the germline V gene (reference sequence). The length of the CDR3 is 14 residues. Here the CDR3 reads CRATLIRGQYEQYF. CDR3 sequence (DNA): TGCAGAGCTACCCTTATCAGGGGGCAATACGAGCAGTACTTC.

This clonotype was recorded many times. This sequence joins TRBV7-9 and TRBJ1-4; D possibly corresponds to TRBD1 (5 bases). The CDR3 spans 15 residues. V was shortened by 1 base and J by 8 bases, with 14 bases between the two germline ends. Germline CDR1 SEHNR, CDR2 FQNEAQ (reference sequence). CDR3 amino acids: CASSLERQGSEKLFF. The CDR3 region has the DNA TGTGCCAGCAGCTTAGAACGCCAGGGTAGCGAAAAACTGTTTTTT.

The table lists this clonotype with many counts. Here the CDR3 reads CASSLADTTTGELFF. CDR3 nucleotide sequence: TGCGCCAGCAGCTTGGCCGACACCACCACCGGGGAGCTGTTTTTT. The chain joins TRBV5-1 to TRBJ2-2, with D unclear. Germline assignment: CDR1 SGHRS and CDR2 YFSETQ. V lost 0 bases, J lost 4 bases, and 10 bases lay in between. The CDR3 runs to 15 residues.

This clonotype was found many times. V is TRBV20-1 and J is TRBJ2-5; 14 positions match TRBD2. Per the germline V gene, CDR1 is DFQATT and CDR2 is SNEGSKA (reference sequence). After removal of 0 bases from V and 5 bases from J, the junction contained 5 bases not matched to a gene. This CDR3 spans 16 amino acids. CDR3 in DNA: TGCAGTGCTAGAGATAGACTAGCGGGGGGGCGCGAGACCCAGTACTTC. As protein: CSARDRLAGGRETQYF.

Remarks on this clonotype: A much more abundant neighbour one base away suggests this may be a read error. The chain combines TRBV6-5 with TRBJ2-7; 14 positions match TRBD2. The CDR3 extends over 17 amino acids. V dropped 7 bases and J dropped 6; count of bases not matched to a gene: 14. Germline V lookup: CDR1 MNHEY, CDR2 SVGAGI. The CDR3 loop reads CASTSQRLAGGSGEQYF. CDR3 nucleotide sequence: TGTGCCAGCACTTCTCAACGACTAGCGGGGGGGTCCGGCGAGCAGTACTTC.

This clonotype showed up many times. The gene calls are TRBV4-2 and TRBJ1-3, with D hard to call. The CDR3 runs to 17 residues. The V end was cut by 0 bases, the J end by 0 bases, with 12 bases between. Germline CDR1 LGHNA, CDR2 YNFKEQ. Written as DNA, the CDR3 is TGTGCCAGCAGCCAAGAATGGTTGGTATCCTCTGGAAACACCATATATTTT. This sequence encodes CASSQEWLVSSGNTIYF.

The chain joins TRBV7-2 to TRBJ2-3; D may be TRBD1 (6 bases). CDR1 is SGHTA, CDR2 FQGNSA, per germline. The CDR3 length is 13 residues. Trimming shortened V by 5 bases and J by 3 bases, and 9 bases separated the two germline ends. The chain's CDR3 is CASSRDTTDTQYF. The DNA of the CDR3 is TGTGCCAGCAGCCGGGACACAACAGATACGCAGTATTTT.

This clonotype has a count of ten or more. V and J are TRBV7-2 and TRBJ2-3; 10 nucleotides align to TRBD1. Germline CDR1 reads SGHTA; CDR2 reads FQGNSA. Trimming at V came to 5 bases and at J to 6 bases, leaving 11 bases not matched to a gene. This CDR3 contains 16 residues. The CDR3 bases are TGTGCCAGCAGCGCCGGGGGACAGGGGAATTTTGATACGCAGTATTTT. As protein: CASSAGGQGNFDTQYF.

This clonotype was observed at least ten times. CDR3 protein: CAGQGAKNTEAFF. CDR3 bases: TGTGCCGGACAGGGGGCCAAGAACACTGAAGCTTTCTTT. V is TRBV6-1 and J is TRBJ1-1; 11 bases align to TRBD1. This CDR3 contains 13 residues. V shed 11 bases and J 1 base; nucleotides not matched to a gene: 3. Germline CDR1 is MNHNS and CDR2 is SASEGT.

This clonotype was seen repeatedly, ten times or more. The V gene is TRBV25-1, the J gene TRBJ1-6, with D tentatively TRBD1 (6 bases). V was pared by 2 bases and J by 9 bases, with 14 bases between. The CDR3 contains 15 residues. In germline, CDR1 is MGHDK, CDR2 SYGVNS. The CDR3 region has the DNA TGTGCCAGCAGTGAACCTCAGGGGACATTTTCACCCCTCCACTTT. It encodes CASSEPQGTFSPLHF.

This clonotype was seen at least ten times. The chain couples TRBV7-9 to TRBJ2-7, with no clear D. The CDR3 extends over 13 amino acids. Germline lookup yields CDR1 SEHNR and CDR2 FQNEAQ (reference sequence). Deletions cut 1 base from V and 6 bases from J, with 10 bases between. In nucleotides, the CDR3 is TGTGCCAGCAGCTTAGTGGTCGGCCGCGAGCAGTACTTC. It specifies CASSLVVGREQYF.